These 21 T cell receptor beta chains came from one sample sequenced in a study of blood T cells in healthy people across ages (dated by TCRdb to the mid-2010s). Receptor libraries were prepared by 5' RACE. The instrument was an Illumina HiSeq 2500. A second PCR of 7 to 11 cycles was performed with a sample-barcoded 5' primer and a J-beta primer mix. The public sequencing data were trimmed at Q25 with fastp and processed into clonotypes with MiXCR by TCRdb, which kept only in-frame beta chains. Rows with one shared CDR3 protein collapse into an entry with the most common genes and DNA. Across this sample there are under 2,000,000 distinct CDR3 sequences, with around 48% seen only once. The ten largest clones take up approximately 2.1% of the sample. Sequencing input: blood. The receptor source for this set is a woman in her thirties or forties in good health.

The CDR3 DNA reads as TGTGCCAGCAGTTTAGCCATACAGGAAGATACGCAGTATTTT. As protein: CASSLAIQEDTQYF. The rearrangement uses TRBV12-3 or TRBV12-4 and TRBJ2-3; tentatively, D is TRBD1 (5 bases). This CDR3 region has 14 residues. Between the trimmed V and J ends, which lost 0 bases and 5 bases, there was a span of 9 bases.

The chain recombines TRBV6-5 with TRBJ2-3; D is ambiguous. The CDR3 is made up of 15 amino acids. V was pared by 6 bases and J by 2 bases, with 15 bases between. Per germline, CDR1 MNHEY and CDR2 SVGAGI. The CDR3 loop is CASSQFGNPTDTQYF. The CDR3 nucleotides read TGTGCCAGCAGCCAATTCGGTAATCCCACAGATACGCAGTATTTT.

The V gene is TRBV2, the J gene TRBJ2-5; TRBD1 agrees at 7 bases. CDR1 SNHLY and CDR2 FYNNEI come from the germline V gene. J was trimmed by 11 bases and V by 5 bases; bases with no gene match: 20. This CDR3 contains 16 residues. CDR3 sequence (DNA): TGTGCCAGCAGTCTTCAAGGACAGGTTCTGGGCAATGAGCAGTACTTC. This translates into CASSLQGQVLGNEQYF.

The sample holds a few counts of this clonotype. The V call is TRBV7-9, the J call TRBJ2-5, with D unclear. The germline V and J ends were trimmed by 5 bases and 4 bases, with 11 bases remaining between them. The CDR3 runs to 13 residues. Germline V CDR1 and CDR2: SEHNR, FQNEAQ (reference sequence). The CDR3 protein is CASSANGVETQYF. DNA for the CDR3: TGTGCCAGCAGCGCAAATGGGGTAGAGACCCAGTACTTC. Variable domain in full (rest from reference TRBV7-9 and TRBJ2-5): DTGVSQNPRHKITKRGQNVTFRCDPISEHNRLYWYRQTLGQGPEFLTYFQNEAQLEKSRLLSDRFSAERPKGSFSTLEIQRTEQGDSAMYLCASSANGVETQYFGPGTRLLVL.

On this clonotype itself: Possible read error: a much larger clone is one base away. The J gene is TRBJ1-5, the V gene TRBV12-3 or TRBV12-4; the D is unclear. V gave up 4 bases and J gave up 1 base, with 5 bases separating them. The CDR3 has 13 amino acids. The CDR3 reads CASSSWSNQPQHF. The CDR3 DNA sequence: TGTGCCAGCAGTTCCTGGAGCAATCAGCCCCAGCATTTT.

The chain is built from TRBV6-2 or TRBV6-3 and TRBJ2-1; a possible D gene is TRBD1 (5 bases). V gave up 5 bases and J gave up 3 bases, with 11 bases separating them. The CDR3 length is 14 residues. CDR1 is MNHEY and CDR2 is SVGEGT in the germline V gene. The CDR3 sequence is CASSDPGYYNEQFF. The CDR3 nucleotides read TGTGCCAGCAGTGACCCAGGGTACTACAATGAGCAGTTCTTC.

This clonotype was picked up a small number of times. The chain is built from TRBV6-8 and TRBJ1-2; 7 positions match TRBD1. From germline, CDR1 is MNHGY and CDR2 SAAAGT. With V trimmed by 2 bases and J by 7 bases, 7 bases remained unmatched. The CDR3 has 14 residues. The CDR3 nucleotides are TGTGCCAGCAGTTACGAGACAGGGTCTTTTGGCTACACCTTC. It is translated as CASSYETGSFGYTF.

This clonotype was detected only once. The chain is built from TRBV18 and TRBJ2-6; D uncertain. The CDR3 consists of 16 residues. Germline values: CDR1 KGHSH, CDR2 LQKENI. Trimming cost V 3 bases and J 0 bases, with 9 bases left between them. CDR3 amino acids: CASSPPTFSGANVLTF. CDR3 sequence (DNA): TGTGCCAGCTCACCCCCTACGTTCTCTGGGGCCAACGTCCTGACTTTC. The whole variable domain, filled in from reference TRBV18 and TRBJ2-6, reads NAGVMQNPRHLVRRRGQEARLRCSPMKGHSHVYWYRQLPEEGLKFMVYLQKENIIDESGMPKERFSAEFPKEGPSILRIQQVVRGDSAAYFCASSPPTFSGANVLTFGAGSRLTVL.

This CDR3 is CASTGTGTSNEQFF. Written as DNA, the CDR3 is TGTGCCAGCACCGGGACAGGGACGAGCAATGAGCAGTTCTTC. The genes are TRBV25-1 and TRBJ2-1, with TRBD1 matching 9 bases. The CDR3 has 14 amino acids. The junction had 7 bases not matched to a gene; V was cut back by 7 bases and J by 6 bases. Germline CDR1 reads MGHDK; CDR2 reads SYGVNS.

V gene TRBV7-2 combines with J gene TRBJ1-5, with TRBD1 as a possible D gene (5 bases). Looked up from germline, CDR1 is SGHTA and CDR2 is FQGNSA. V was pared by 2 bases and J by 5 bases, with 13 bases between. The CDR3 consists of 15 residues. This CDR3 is CASSLKGTIDQPQHF. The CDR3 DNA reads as TGTGCCAGCAGCTTAAAGGGGACCATAGATCAGCCCCAGCATTTT.

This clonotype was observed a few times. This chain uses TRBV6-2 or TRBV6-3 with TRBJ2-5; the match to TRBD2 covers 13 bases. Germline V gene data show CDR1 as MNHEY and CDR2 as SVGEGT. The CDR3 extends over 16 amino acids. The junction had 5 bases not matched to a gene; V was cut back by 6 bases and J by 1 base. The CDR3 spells CASRFRLAGGQETQYF. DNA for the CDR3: TGTGCCAGCAGATTCCGACTAGCGGGGGGCCAAGAGACCCAGTACTTC.

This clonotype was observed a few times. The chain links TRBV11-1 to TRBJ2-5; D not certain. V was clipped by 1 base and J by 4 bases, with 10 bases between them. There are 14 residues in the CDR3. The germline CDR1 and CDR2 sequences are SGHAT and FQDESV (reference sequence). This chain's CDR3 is CASSLGAYGETQYF. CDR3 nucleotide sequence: TGTGCCAGCAGCTTAGGGGCATACGGAGAGACCCAGTACTTC. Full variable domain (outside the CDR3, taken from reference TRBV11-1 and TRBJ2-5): EAEVAQSPRYKITEKSQAVAFWCDPISGHATLYWYRQILGQGPELLVQFQDESVVDDSQLPKDRFSAERLKGVDSTLKIQPAELGDSAMYLCASSLGAYGETQYFGPGTRLLVL.

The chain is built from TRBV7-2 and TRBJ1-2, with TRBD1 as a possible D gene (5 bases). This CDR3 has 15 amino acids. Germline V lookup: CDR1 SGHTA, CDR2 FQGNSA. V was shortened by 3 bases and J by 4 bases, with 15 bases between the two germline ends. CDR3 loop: CASSFNPPTVYGYTF. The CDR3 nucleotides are TGTGCCAGCAGCTTCAACCCGCCGACAGTCTATGGCTACACCTTC.

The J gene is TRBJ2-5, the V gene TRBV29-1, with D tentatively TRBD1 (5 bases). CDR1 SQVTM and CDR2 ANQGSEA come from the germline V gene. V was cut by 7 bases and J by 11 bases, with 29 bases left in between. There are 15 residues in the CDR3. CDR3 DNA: TGCAGCGCCGAAGGTAGTGGTGGGGCCCATCTTGAGCAGTACTTC. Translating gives CSAEGSGGAHLEQYF.

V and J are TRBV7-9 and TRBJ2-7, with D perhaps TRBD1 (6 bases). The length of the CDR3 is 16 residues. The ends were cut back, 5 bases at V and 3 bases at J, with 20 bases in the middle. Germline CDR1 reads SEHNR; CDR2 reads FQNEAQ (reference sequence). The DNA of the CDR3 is TGTGCCAGCAGCCCCAACCAGGGGAGTCCCTACTACGAGCAGTACTTC. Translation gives CASSPNQGSPYYEQYF.

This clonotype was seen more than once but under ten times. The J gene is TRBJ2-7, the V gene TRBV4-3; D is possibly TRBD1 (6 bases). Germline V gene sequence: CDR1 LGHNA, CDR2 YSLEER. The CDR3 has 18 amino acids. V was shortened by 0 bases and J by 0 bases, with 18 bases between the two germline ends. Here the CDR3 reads CASSQDRDTSWSSYEQYF. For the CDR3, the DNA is TGCGCCAGCAGCCAAGATAGGGACACTTCTTGGAGCTCCTACGAGCAGTACTTC.

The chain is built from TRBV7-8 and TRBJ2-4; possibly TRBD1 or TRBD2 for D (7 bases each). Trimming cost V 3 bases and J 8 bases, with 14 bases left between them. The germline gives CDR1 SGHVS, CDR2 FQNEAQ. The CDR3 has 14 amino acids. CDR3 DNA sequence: TGTGCCAGCAGCTTTAGGGAGGGGGCGGACATTCAGTACTTC. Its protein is CASSFREGADIQYF.

The CDR3 region has the DNA TGCGCCAGCAGCGGAAGGGTAGCGGGAGGCACAGATACGCAGTATTTT. Its translation: CASSGRVAGGTDTQYF. The chain carries TRBV5-1 and TRBJ2-3; TRBD2 agrees at 9 bases. From germline, CDR1 is SGHRS and CDR2 YFSETQ. V was clipped by 4 bases and J by 1 base; unmatched bases: 7. The CDR3 spans 16 residues.

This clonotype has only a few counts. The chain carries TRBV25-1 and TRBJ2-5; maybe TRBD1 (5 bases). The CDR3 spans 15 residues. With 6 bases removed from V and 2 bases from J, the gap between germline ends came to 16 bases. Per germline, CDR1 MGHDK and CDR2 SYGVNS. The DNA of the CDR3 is TGTGCCAGCAGAGAGACAGCGTCTCTGCAAGAGACCCAGTACTTC. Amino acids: CASRETASLQETQYF.

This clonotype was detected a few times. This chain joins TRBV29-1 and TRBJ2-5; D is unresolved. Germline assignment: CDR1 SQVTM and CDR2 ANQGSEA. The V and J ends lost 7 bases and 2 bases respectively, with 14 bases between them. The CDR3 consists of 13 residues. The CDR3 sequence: CSAARALQETQYF. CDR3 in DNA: TGCAGCGCTGCCCGGGCCCTACAAGAGACCCAGTACTTC. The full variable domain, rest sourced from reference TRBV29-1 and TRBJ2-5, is SAVISQKPSRDICQRGTSLTIQCQVDSQVTMMFWYRQQPGQSLTLIATANQGSEATYESGFVIDKFPISRPNLTFSTLTVSNMSPEDSSIYLCSAARALQETQYFGPGTRLLVL.

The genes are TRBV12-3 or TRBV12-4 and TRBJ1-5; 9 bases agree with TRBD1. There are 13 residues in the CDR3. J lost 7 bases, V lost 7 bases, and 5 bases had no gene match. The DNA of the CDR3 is TGTGCCAGCAAACGACAGGGGGGCCAGCCCCAGCATTTT. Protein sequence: CASKRQGGQPQHF.